This note documents a single T cell receptor (beta chain) sequence. This entry comes from a study of T-cell reconstitution after alpha-beta-depleted transplantation in children. Losses at the gene ends were 5 bases for V and 2 bases for J; bases not matched to a gene: 9. The CDR3 has 17 residues. Unique molecular identifiers were used in preparing the TCRbeta library. One entry per CDR3 protein results from TCRdb running MiXCR on the PCR reads. The sample shows roughly 500,000 distinct CDR3 sequences, around 12% of them seen only once. The source was PBMCs from the stem cell graft donor, collected from the stem cell graft. The TCR originated in a human donor who donated a stem cell graft to a child with combined immunodeficiency. V gene TRBV12-3 or TRBV12-4 combines with J gene TRBJ2-2; 9 nucleotides match TRBD2. The CDR3 region has the DNA TGTGCCAGCAGTGGATTGCGGGGGGGGCCTAACACCGGGGAGCTGTTTTTT. It translates to CASSGLRGGPNTGELFF.